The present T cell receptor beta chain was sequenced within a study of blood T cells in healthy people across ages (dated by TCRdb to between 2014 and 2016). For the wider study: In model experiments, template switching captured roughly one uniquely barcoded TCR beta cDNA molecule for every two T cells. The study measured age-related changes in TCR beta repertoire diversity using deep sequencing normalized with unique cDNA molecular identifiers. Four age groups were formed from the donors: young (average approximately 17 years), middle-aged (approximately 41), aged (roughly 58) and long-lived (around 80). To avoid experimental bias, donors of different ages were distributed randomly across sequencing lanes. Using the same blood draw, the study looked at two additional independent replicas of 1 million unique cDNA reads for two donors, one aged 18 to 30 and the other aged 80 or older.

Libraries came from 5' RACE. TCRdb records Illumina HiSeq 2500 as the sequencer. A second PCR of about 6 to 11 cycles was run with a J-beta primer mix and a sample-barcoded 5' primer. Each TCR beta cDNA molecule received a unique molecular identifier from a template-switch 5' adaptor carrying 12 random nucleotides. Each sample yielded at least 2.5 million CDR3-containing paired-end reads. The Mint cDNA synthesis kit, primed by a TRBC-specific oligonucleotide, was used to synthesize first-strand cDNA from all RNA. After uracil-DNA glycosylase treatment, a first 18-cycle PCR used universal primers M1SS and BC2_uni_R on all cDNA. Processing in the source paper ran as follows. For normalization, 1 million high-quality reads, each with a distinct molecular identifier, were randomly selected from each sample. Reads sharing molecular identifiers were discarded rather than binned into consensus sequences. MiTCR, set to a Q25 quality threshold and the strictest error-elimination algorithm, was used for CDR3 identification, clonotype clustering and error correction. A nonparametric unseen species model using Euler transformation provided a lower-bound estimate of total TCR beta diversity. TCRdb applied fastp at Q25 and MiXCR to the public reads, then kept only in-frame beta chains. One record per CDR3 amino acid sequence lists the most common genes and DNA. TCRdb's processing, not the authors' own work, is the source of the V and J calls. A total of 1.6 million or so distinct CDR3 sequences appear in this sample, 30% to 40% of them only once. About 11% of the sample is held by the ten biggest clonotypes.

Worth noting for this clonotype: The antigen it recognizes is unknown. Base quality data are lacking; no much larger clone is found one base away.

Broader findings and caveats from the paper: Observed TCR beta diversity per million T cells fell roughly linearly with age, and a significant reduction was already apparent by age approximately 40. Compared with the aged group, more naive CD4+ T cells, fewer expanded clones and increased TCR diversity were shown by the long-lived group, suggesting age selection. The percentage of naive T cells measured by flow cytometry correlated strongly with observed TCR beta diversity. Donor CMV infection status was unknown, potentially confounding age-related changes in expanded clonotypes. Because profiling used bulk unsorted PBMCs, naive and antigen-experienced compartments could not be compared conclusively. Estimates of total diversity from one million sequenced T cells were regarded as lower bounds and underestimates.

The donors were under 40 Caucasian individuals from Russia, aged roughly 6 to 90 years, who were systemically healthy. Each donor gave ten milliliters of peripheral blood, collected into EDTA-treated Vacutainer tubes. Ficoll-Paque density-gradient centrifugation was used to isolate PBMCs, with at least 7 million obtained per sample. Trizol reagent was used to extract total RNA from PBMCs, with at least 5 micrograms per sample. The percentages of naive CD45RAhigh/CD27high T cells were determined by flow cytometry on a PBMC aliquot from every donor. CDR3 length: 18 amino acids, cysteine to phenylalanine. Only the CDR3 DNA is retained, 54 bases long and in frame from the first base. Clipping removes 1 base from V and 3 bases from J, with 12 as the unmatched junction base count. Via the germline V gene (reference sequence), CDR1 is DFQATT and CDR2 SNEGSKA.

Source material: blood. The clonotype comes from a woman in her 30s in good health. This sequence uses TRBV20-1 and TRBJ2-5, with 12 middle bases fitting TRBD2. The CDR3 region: CSARGQPEGLAGKETQYF. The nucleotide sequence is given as TGCAGTGCTAGAGGTCAACCCGAAGGACTAGCGGGAAAAGAGACCCAGTACTTC.